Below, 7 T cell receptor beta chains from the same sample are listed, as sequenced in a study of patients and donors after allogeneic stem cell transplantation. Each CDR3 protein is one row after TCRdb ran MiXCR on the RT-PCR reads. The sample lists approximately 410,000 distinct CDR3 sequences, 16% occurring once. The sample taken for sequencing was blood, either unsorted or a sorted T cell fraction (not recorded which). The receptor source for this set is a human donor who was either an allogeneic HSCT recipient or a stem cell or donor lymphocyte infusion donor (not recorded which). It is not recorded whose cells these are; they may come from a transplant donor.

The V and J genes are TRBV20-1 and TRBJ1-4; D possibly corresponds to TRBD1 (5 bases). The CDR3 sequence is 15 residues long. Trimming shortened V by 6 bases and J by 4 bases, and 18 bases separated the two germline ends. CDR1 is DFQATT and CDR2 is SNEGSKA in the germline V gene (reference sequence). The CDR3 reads CSAKQPGGYNEKLFF. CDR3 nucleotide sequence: TGCAGTGCCAAACAACCGGGGGGTTATAATGAAAAACTGTTTTTT.

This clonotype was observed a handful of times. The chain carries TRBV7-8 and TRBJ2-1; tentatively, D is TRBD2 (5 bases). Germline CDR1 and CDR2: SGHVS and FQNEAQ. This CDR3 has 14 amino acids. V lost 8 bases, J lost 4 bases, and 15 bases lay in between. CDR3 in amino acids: CASQDGVGYNEQFF. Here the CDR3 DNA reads TGTGCCAGCCAAGACGGGGTGGGGTACAATGAGCAGTTCTTC.

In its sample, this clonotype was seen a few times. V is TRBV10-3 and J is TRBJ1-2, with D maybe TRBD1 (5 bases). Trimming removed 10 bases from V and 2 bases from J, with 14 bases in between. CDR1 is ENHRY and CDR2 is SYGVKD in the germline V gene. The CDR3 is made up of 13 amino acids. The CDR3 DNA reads TGTGCCACCAATCAGGGAAAAAACTATGGCTACACCTTC. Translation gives CATNQGKNYGYTF.

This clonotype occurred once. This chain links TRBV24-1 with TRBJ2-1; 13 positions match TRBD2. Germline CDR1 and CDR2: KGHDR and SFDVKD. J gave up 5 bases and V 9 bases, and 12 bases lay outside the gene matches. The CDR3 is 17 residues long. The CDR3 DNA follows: TGTGCCACCGACGGGACCCCAGGGACTAGCGGGAACAATGAGCAGTTCTTC. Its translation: CATDGTPGTSGNNEQFF.

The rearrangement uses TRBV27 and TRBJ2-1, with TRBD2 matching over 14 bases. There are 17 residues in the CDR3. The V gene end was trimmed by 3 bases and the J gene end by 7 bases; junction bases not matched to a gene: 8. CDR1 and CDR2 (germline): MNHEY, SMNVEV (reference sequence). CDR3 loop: CASSLRLAGGPRNEQFF. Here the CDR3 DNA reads TGTGCCAGCAGTTTGAGACTAGCGGGAGGGCCAAGAAATGAGCAGTTCTTC.

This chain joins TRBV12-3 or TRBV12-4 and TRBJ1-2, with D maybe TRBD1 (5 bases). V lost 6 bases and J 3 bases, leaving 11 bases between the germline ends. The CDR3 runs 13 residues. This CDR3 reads CASSMIQDYGYTF. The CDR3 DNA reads TGTGCCAGCAGCATGATACAGGACTATGGCTACACCTTC.

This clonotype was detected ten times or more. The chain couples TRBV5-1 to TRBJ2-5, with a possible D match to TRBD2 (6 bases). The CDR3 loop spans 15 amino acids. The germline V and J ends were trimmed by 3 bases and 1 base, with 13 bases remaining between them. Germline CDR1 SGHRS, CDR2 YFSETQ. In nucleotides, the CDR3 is TGCGCCAGCAGCTATAGCGGACCCGGCCAAGAGACCCAGTACTTC. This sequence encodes CASSYSGPGQETQYF.